The present T cell receptor (beta chain) was sequenced within a study of CD8+CD57+ T cells in acquired aplastic anemia. Study-level background: CD4+ and CD8+ cells, once sorted, gave DNA averaging roughly 3.2 ug.

The study profiled TCR beta VDJ and CDR3 using genomic DNA as template. TCRdb reanalysed the reads using MiXCR and keeps one entry per CDR3 protein. The top ten clones hold about 31% of a sample with some 120,000 distinct CDR3 sequences, under 60% of them seen once. Notes on the study in general: With respect to CD8+ Simpson's diversity, patients and controls did not differ significantly.

Sequencing was done on patients that had shown CD8+CD57+ cell expansion by flow cytometry. Untreated patients provided the blood samples, with no therapy given before sampling. This clonotype has at least ten counts. Its specificity is not known. The CDR3 is 14 residues long. Trimming removed 6 bases at V and 6 bases at J, with 17 bases between. The receptor comes from a human donor with aplastic anemia. The chain recombines TRBV12-3 or TRBV12-4 with TRBJ1-1; D unresolved. Sequenced: sorted CD4+, CD8+, or CD8+CD57+ T cells (not recorded which) from PBMCs. The CDR3 nucleotides read TGTGCCAGCAGATACGGCGGTGGCGTCCCTGAAGCTTTCTTT. Amino acid sequence: CASRYGGGVPEAFF.